This record looks at one T cell receptor (beta chain) sequence and its context. Its target is unknown. Individual cDNA molecules received unique molecular identifiers during library preparation. TCRdb fed the 5' RACE reads into MiXCR, producing one record per CDR3 protein. Among some 110,000 distinct CDR3 sequences listed, just under 15% were seen once. This sample is drawn from a study of early T cells in non-severe SARS-CoV-2 infection. The wider study: Sequencing input comprised bulk RNA from unsorted whole blood; chain pairing was not available.

V was pared by 0 bases and J by 0 bases, with 12 bases between. This CDR3 spans 17 amino acids. The germline CDR1 and CDR2 sequences are MGHRA and YSYEKL. Points from the study as a whole: Matches to VDJdb favored anti-spike CD8 responses and missed private and CD4 specificities.

This clonotype originated in an adult who was a healthcare worker with PCR-confirmed SARS-CoV-2 infection or an uninfected control (not recorded which). Sequenced input: whole blood. V gene TRBV4-1 combines with J gene TRBJ1-5; D unclear. In DNA form, the CDR3 reads TGCGCCAGCAGCCAAGATTGGACCCCCGATAGCAATCAGCCCCAGCATTTT. The encoded protein is CASSQDWTPDSNQPQHF.